Described below is a single T cell receptor beta chain sequence and its context. The entry originates in a study of blood T cell repertoires in COVID-19. Looking at the study overall: Both acute and convalescent COVID-19 samples were obtained from the United States, Italy and Spain.

Methods used by the authors: Quantification of nucleated cells was approximated via reference gene primer amplification. TCRdb's table, derived via immunoSEQ multiplex PCR, lists solely in-frame clones and lacks some. The V and J calls and clone size come from that table; D and trimming were worked out from the DNA. The sample consists of approximately 250,000 clones, roughly 84% of them appearing once. This CDR3 comprises 16 residues. V shed 2 bases, J shed 2 bases, and the junction held 8 bases outside the gene matches. Germline V gives CDR1 SGHRS, CDR2 YFSETQ. The sample taken for sequencing was peripheral blood. The chain is built from TRBV5-1 and TRBJ2-7, with 9 nucleotides matching TRBD2. The TCR comes from a human donor in a cohort sampled during active COVID-19. The CDR3 coding sequence is TGCGCCAGCAGCTTCAGGTCGGCGGGAGGGACCTACGAGCAGTACTTC. Its translation is CASSFRSAGGTYEQYF.